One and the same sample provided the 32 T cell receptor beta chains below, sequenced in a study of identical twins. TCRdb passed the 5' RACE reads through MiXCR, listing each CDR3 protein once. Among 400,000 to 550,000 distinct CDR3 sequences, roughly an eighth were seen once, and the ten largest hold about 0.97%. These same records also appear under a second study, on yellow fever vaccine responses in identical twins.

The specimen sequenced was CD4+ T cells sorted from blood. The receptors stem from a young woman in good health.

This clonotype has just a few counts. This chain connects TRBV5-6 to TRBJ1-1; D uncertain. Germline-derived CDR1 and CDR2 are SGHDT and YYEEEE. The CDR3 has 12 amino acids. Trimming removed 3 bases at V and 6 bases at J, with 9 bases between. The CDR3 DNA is TGTGCCAGCAGCTCGACCTGGGCTGAAGCTTTCTTT. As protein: CASSSTWAEAFF.

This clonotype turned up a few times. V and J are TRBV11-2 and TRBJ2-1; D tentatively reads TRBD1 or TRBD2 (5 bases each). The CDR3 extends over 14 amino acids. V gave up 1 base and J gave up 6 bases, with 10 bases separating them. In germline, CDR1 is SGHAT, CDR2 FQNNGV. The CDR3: CASSLVSGTNEQFF. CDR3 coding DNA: TGTGCCAGCAGCTTAGTTTCAGGGACCAATGAGCAGTTCTTC.

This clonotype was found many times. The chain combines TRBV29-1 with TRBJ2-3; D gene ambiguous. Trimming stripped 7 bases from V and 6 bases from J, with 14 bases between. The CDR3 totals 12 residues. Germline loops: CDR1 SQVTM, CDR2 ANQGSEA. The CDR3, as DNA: TGCAGCGCTGATCTTGACTCGGATACGCAGTATTTT. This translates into CSADLDSDTQYF.

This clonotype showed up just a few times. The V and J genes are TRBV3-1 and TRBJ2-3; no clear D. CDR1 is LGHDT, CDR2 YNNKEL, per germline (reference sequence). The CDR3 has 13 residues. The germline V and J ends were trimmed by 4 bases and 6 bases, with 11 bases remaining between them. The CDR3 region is CASSPWKSDTQYF. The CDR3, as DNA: TGTGCCAGCAGCCCCTGGAAGAGCGATACGCAGTATTTT.

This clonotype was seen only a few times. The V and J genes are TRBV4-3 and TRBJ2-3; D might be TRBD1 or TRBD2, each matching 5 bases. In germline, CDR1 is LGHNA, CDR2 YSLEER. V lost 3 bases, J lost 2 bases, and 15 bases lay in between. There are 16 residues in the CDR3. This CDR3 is CASSHVSGTPTDTQYF. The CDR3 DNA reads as TGCGCCAGCAGCCACGTCTCCGGGACCCCCACAGATACGCAGTATTTT.

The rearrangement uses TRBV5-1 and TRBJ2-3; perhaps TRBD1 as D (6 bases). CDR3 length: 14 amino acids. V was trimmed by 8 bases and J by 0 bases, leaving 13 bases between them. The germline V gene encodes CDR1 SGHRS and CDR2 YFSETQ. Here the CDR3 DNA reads TGCGCCAGTAGGACAGCCGGTAGCACAGATACGCAGTATTTT. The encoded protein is CASRTAGSTDTQYF. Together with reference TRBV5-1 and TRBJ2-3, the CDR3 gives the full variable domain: KAGVTQTPRYLIKTRGQQVTLSCSPISGHRSVSWYQQTPGQGLQFLFEYFSETQRNKGNFPGRFSGRQFSNSRSEMNVSTLELGDSALYLCASRTAGSTDTQYFGPGTRLTVL.

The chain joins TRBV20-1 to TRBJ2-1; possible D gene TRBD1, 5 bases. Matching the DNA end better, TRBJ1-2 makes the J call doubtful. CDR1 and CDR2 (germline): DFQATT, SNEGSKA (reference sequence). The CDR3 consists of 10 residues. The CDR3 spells CSATSGTYTF. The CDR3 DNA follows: TGCAGTGCTACGTCCGGGACTTACACCTTC.

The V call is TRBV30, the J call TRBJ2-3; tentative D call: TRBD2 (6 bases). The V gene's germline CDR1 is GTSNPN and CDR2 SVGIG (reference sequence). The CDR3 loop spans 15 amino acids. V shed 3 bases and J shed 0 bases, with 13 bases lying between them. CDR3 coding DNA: TGTGCCTGGAGGGATCTAGCGAAGAGCACAGATACGCAGTATTTT. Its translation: CAWRDLAKSTDTQYF.

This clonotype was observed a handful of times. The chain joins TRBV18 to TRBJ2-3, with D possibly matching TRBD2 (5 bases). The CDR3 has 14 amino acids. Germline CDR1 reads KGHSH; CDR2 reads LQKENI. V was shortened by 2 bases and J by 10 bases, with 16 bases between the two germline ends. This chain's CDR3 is CASSPFSRAGAQYF. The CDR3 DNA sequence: TGTGCCAGCTCACCATTTTCAAGAGCCGGGGCGCAGTATTTT.

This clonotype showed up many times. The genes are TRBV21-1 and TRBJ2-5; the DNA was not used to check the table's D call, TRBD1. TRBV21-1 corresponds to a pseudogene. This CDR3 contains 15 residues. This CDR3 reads CASRPHGQNQETQYF. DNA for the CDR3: TGTGCCAGCAGGCCCCACGGGCAGAACCAAGAGACCCAGTACTTC.

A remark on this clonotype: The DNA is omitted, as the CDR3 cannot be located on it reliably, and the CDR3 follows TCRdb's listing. The CDR3 spells CASSQEYTGELFFF. V and J are TRBV3-1 and TRBJ2-2. Ends included, the CDR3 has 14 residues. CDR1 and CDR2 (germline): LGHDT, YNNKEL (reference sequence).

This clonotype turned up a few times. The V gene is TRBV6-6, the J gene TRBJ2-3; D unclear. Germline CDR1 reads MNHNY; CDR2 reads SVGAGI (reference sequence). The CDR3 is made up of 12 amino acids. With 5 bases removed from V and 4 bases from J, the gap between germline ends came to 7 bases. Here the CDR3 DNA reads TGTGCCAGCAGTCCGATGGCAGATACGCAGTATTTT. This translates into CASSPMADTQYF.

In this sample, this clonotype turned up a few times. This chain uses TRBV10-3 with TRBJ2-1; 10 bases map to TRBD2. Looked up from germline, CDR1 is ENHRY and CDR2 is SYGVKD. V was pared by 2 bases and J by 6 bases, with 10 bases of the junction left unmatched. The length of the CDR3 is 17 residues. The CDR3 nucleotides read TGTGCCATCAGTGAGACCGGACTAGCGGTCTATGTCAATGAGCAGTTCTTC. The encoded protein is CAISETGLAVYVNEQFF.

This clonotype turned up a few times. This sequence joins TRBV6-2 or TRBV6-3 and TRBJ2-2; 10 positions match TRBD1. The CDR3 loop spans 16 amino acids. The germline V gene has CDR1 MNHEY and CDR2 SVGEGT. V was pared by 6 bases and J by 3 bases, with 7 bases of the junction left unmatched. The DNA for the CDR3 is TGTGCCAGCAGGGAAGACAGGGGGCTGGACACCGGGGAGCTGTTTTTT. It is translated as CASREDRGLDTGELFF.

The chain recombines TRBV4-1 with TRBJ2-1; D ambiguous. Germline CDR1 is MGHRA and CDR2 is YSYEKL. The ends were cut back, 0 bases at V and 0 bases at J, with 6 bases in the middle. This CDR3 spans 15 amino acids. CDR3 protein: CASSQEDSSYNEQFF. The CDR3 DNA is TGCGCCAGCAGCCAAGAGGATAGCTCCTACAATGAGCAGTTCTTC.

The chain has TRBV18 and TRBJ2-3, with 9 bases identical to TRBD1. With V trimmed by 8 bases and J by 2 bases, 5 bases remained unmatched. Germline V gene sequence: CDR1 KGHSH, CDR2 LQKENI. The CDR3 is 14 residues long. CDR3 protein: CASLRDRVTDTQYF. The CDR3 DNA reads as TGTGCCAGCCTCCGGGACAGGGTCACAGATACGCAGTATTTT.

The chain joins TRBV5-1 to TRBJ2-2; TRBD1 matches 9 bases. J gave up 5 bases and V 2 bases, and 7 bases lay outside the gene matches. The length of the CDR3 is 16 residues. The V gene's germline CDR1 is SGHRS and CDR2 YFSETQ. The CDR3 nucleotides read TGCGCCAGCAGCTTTTCGGGACAGGGTTTTACCGGGGAGCTGTTTTTT. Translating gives CASSFSGQGFTGELFF. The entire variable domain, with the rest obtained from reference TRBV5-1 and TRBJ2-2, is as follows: KAGVTQTPRYLIKTRGQQVTLSCSPISGHRSVSWYQQTPGQGLQFLFEYFSETQRNKGNFPGRFSGRQFSNSRSEMNVSTLELGDSALYLCASSFSGQGFTGELFFGEGSRLTVL.

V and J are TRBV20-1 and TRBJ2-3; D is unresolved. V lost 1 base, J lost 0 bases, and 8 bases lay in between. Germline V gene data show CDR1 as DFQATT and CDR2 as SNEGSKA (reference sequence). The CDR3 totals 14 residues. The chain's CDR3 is CSARVDPSTDTQYF. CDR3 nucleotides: TGCAGTGCTAGAGTAGACCCAAGCACAGATACGCAGTATTTT.

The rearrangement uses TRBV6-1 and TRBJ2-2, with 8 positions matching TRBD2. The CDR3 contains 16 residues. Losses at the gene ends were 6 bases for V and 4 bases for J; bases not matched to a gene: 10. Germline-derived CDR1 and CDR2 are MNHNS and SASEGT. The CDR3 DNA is TGTGCCAGCAGCCTCTCCGGGGGGGCCGCCACCGGGGAGCTGTTTTTT. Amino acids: CASSLSGGAATGELFF.

The CDR3, as DNA: TGTGCCATCAGTGAGTCTGACAGAGGCAATCAGCCCCAGCATTTT. Residues: CAISESDRGNQPQHF. V is TRBV10-3 and J is TRBJ1-5, with a weak D call TRBD1 (5 bases). Trimming shortened V by 0 bases and J by 2 bases, and 8 bases separated the two germline ends. Germline V lookup: CDR1 ENHRY, CDR2 SYGVKD. The length of the CDR3 is 15 residues.

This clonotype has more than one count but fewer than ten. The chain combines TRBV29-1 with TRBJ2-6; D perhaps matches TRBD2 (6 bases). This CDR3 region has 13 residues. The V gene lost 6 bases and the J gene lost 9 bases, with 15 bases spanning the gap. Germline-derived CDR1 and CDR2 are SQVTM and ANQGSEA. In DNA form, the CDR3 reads TGCAGCGTGGGGCGGGATTCTGGCAACGTCCTGACTTTC. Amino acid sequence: CSVGRDSGNVLTF.

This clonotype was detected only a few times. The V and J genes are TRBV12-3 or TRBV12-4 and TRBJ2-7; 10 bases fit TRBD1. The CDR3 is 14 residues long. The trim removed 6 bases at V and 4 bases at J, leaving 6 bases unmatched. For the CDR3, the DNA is TGTGCCAGCAGCGAGGACAGGGGGTATTACGAGCAGTACTTC. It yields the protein CASSEDRGYYEQYF.

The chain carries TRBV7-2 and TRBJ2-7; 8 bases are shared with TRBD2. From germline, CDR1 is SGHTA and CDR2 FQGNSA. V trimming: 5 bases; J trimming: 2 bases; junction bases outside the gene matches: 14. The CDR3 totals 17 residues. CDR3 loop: CASSPALQTSVPYEQYF. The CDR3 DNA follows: TGTGCCAGCAGCCCCGCGTTACAGACTAGCGTCCCCTACGAGCAGTACTTC.

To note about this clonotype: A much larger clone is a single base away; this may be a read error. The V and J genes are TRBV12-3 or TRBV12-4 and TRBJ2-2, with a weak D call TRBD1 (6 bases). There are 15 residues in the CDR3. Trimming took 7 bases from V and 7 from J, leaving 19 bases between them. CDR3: CASTSAGDAIGELFF. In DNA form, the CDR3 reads TGTGCCAGCACCAGCGCAGGGGACGCGATCGGGGAGCTGTTTTTT.

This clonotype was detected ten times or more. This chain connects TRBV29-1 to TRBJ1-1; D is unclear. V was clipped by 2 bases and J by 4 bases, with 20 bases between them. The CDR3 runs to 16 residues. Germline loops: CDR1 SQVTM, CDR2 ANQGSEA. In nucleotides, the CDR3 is TGCAGCGTTGAAAGTCCAGTTCCAGGCGGTGGCACTGAAGCTTTCTTT. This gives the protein CSVESPVPGGGTEAFF.

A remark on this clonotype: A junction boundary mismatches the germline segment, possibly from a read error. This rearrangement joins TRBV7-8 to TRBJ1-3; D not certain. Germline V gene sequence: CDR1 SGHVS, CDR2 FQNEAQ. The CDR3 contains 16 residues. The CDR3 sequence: CASSLAPAASGNTIYF. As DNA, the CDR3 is TGTGCCAGCAGCTTAGCGCCAGCTGCCTCTGGCAACACCATATATTTT. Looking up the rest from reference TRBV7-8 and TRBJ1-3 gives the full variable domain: GAGVSQSPRYKVAKRGQDVALRCDPISGHVSLFWYQQALGQGPEFLTYFQNEAQLDKSGLPSDRFFAERPEGSVSTLKIQRTQQEDSAVYLCASSLAPAASGNTIYFGEGSWLTVV.

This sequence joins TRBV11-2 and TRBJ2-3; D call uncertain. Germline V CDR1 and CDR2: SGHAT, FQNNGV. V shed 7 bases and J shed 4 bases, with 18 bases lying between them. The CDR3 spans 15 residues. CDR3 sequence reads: CASTFVGWKADTQYF. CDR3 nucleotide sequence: TGTGCCAGCACCTTCGTGGGCTGGAAGGCAGATACGCAGTATTTT.

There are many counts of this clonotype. CDR3 sequence: CASSLGGFGTQYF. In DNA, the CDR3 is TGTGCCAGCAGTTTGGGGGGGTTCGGGACCCAGTACTTC. This chain joins TRBV28 and TRBJ2-5, with TRBD2 identical over 7 bases. CDR3 length: 13 amino acids. Germline CDR1 MDHEN, CDR2 SYDVKM. V lost 3 bases, J lost 7 bases, and 5 bases stayed unmatched.

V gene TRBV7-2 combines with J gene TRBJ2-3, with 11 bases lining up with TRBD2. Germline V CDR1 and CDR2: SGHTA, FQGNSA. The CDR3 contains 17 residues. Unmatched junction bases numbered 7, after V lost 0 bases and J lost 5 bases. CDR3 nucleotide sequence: TGTGCCAGCAGCTTAGCCGGTAGCGGGAGGGAAAAAGATACGCAGTATTTT. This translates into CASSLAGSGREKDTQYF.

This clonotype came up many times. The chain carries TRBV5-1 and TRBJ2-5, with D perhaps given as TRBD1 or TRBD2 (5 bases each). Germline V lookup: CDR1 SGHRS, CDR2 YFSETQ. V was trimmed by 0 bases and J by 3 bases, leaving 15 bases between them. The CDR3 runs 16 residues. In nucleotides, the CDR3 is TGCGCCAGCAGCTTGGCCCAAGGGACGGGGAAAGAGACCCAGTACTTC. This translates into CASSLAQGTGKETQYF.

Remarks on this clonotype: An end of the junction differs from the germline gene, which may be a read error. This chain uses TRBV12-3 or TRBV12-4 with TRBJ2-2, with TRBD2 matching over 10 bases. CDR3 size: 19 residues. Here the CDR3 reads CTSSLSRRGLAVNTGELFF. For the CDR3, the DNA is TGTACCAGCAGTTTATCCCGGAGAGGACTAGCGGTGAACACCGGGGAGCTGTTTTTT.

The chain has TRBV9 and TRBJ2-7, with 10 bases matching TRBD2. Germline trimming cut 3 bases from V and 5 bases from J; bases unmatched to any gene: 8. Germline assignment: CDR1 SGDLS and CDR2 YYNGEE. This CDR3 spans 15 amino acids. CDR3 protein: CASSAVSGGTNEQYF. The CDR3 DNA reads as TGTGCCAGCAGCGCAGTTAGCGGGGGGACAAACGAGCAGTACTTC.